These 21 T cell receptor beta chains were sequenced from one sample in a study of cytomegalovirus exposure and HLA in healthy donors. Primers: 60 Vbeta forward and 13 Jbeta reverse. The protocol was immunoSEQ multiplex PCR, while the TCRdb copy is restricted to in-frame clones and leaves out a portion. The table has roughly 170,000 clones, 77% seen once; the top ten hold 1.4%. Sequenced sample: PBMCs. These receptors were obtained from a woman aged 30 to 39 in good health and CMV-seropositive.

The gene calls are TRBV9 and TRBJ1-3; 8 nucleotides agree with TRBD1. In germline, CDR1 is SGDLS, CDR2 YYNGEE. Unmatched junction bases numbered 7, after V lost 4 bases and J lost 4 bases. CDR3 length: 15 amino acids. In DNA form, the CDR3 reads TGTGCCAGCAGCCCCGGACAGGGCTCCGGAAACACCATATATTTT. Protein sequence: CASSPGQGSGNTIYF.

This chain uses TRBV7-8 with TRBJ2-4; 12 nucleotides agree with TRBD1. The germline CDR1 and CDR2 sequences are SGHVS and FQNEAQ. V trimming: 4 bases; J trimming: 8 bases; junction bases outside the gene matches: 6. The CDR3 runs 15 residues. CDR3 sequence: CASSWGQGATDIQYF. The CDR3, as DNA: TGTGCCAGCAGCTGGGGACAGGGGGCTACGGACATTCAGTACTTC.

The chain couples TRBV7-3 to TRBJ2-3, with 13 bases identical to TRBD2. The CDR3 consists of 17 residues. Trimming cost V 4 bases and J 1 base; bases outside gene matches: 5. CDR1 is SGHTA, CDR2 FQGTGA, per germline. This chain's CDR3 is CASSSGLAGMRTDTQYF. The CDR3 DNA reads TGTGCCAGCAGCTCGGGACTAGCGGGGATGCGCACAGATACGCAGTATTTT.

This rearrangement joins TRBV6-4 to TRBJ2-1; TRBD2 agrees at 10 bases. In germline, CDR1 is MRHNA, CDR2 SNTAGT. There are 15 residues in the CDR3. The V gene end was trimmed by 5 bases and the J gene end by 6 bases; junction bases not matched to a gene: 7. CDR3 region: CASSIGLAEPNEQFF. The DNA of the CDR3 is TGTGCCAGCAGTATCGGACTAGCGGAGCCCAATGAGCAGTTCTTC.

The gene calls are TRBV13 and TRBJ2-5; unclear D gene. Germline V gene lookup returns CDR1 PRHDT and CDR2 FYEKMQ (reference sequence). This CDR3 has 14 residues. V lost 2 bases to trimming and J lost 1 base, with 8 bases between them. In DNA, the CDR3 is TGTGCCAGCAGCTTACTCGGTACCCAAGAGACCCAGTACTTC. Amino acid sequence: CASSLLGTQETQYF.

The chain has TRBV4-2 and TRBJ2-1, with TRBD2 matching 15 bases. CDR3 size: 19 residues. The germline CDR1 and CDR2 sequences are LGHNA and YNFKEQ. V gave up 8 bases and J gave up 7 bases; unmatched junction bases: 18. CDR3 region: CASAEQGTPGLAGGNEQFF. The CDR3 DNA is TGTGCCAGCGCCGAACAGGGGACACCGGGACTAGCGGGAGGTAATGAGCAGTTCTTC.

The CDR3 DNA sequence: TGTGCCAGCAGGACGGGCTCTGGGGCCAACGTCCTGACTTTC. Translated: CASRTGSGANVLTF. The V call is TRBV2, the J call TRBJ2-6; D not resolved. V shed 6 bases and J shed 0 bases, with 6 bases lying between them. The CDR3 has 14 amino acids. The germline CDR1 and CDR2 sequences are SNHLY and FYNNEI.

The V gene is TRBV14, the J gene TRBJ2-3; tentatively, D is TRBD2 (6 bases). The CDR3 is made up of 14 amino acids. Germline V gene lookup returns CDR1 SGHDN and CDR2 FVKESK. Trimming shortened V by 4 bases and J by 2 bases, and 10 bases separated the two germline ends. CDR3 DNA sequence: TGTGCCAGCAGCCCGGGACTGTACACAGATACGCAGTATTTT. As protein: CASSPGLYTDTQYF.

CDR3 in amino acids: CASSREDTQYF. CDR3 nucleotides: TGTGCCAGCAGCCGAGAAGATACGCAGTATTTT. The J gene is TRBJ2-3, the V gene TRBV7-9; no clear D gene. V gave up 5 bases and J gave up 5 bases, with 5 bases separating them. Per the germline V gene, CDR1 is SEHNR and CDR2 is FQNEAQ (reference sequence). The CDR3 runs to 11 residues.

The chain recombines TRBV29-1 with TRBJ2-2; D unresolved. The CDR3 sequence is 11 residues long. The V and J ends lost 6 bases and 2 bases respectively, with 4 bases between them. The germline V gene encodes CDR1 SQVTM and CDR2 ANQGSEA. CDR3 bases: TGCAGCGTCCGTAACACCGGGGAGCTGTTTTTT. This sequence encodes CSVRNTGELFF.

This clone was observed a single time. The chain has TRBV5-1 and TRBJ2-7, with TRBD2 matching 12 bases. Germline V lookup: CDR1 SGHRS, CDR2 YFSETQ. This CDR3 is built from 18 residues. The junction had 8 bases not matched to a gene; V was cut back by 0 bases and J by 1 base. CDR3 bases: TGCGCCAGCAGCTTGGCTTTGACTAGCGGGAGTAGGTCCTACGAGCAGTACTTC. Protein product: CASSLALTSGSRSYEQYF.

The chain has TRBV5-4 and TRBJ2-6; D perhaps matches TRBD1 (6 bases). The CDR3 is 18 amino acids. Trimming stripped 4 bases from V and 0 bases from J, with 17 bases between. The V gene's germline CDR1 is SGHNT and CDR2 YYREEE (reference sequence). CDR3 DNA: TGTGCCAGCAGCCTCGGACAGAGTATGATCTCTGGGGCCAACGTCCTGACTTTC. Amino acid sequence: CASSLGQSMISGANVLTF.

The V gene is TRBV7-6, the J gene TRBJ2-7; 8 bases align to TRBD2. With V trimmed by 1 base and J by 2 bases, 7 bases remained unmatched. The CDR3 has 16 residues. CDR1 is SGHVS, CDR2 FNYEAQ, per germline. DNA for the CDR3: TGTGCCAGCAGCTTAGAGGTAGCGGGACTTACCTACGAGCAGTACTTC. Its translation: CASSLEVAGLTYEQYF. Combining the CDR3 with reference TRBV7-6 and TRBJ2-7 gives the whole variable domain GAGVSQSPRYKVTKRGQDVALRCDPISGHVSLYWYRQALGQGPEFLTYFNYEAQQDKSGLPNDRFSAERPEGSISTLTIQRTEQRDSAMYRCASSLEVAGLTYEQYFGPGTRLTVT.

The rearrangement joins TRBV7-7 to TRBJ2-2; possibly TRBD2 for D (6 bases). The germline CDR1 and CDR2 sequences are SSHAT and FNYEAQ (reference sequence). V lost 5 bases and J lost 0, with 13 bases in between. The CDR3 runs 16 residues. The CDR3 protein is CASSPGLATNTGELFF. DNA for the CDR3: TGTGCCAGCAGCCCTGGGCTAGCGACGAACACCGGGGAGCTGTTTTTT.

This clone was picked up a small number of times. CDR3 nucleotides: TGTGCCAGCAGTAGACTAGCGCAAGAGACCCAGTACTTC. This translates into CASSRLAQETQYF. The chain links TRBV6-1 to TRBJ2-5, with 8 bases aligning to TRBD2. The CDR3 covers 13 residues. With V trimmed by 5 bases and J by 2 bases, 1 base remained unmatched. Germline CDR1 MNHNS, CDR2 SASEGT.

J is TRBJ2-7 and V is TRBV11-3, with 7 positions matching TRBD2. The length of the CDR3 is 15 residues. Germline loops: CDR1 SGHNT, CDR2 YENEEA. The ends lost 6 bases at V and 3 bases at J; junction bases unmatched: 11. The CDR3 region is CASRFGSGEFYEQYF. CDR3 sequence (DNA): TGTGCCAGCAGGTTTGGGAGCGGGGAATTCTACGAGCAGTACTTC.

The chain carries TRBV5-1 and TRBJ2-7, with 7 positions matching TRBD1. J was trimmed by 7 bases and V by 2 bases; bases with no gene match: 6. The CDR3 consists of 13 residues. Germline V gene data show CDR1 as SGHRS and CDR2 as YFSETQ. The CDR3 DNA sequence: TGCGCCAGCAGCTTCGAGACAGGGAGAGAGCAGTACTTC. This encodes CASSFETGREQYF.

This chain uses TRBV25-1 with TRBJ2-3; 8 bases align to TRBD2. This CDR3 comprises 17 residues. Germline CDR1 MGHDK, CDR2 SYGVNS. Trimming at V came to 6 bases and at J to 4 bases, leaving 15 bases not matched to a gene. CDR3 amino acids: CASSLGVGLGGADTQYF. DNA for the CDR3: TGTGCCAGCAGCTTAGGCGTGGGACTAGGAGGGGCAGATACGCAGTATTTT.

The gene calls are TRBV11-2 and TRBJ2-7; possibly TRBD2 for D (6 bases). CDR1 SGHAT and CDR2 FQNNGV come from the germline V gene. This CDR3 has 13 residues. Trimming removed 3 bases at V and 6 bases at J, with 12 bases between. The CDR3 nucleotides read TGTGCCAGCAGCTTCTCCGGGAGCAGCGAGCAGTACTTC. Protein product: CASSFSGSSEQYF.

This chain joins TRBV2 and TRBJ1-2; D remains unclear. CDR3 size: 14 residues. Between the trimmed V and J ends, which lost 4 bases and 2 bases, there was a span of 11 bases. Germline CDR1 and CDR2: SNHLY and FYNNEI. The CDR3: CASSGAPANYGYTF. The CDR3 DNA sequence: TGTGCCAGCAGTGGGGCCCCGGCCAACTATGGCTACACCTTC. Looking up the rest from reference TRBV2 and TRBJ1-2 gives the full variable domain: EPEVTQTPSHQVTQMGQEVILRCVPISNHLYFYWYRQILGQKVEFLVSFYNNEISEKSEIFDDQFSVERPDGSNFTLKIRSTKLEDSAMYFCASSGAPANYGYTFGSGTRLTVV.

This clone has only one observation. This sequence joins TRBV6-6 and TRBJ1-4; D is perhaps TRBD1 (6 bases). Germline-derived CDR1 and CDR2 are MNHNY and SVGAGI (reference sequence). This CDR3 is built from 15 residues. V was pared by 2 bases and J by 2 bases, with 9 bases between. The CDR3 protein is CASSYLGGTNEKLFF. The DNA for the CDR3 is TGTGCCAGCAGTTACCTAGGGGGTACTAATGAAAAACTGTTTTTT.